One sample yielded the 3 T cell receptor beta chains listed below, sequenced in a study of T cell responses to AZD1222 COVID-19 vaccine. Repertoires were generated with immunoSEQ multiplex PCR, while TCRdb's copy carries only in-frame clones and drops some. Of 86,000 or so clones listed, roughly nine tenths were seen once; the top ten hold about 2.2%. The sample here was peripheral blood, taken on day 0 of AZD1222 vaccination. The receptors come from an adult in good health.

The rearrangement uses TRBV3-1 (or the pseudogene TRBV3-2) and TRBJ1-2; D uncertain. The CDR3 covers 15 residues. Germline V CDR1 and CDR2: LGHDT, YNNKEL (reference sequence). V lost 0 bases and J lost 6, with 14 bases in between. The CDR3 DNA is TGTGCCAGCAGCCAAGATGGTCCGGGTGTAAATGGCTACACCTTC. Amino acids: CASSQDGPGVNGYTF.

The J gene is TRBJ2-4, the V gene TRBV19; 7 bases are a match to TRBD1. This CDR3 comprises 14 residues. With V trimmed by 5 bases and J by 6 bases, 7 bases remained unmatched. CDR1 and CDR2 (germline): LNHDA, SQIVND (reference sequence). The CDR3 loop reads CASSVQGLRNIQYF. For the CDR3, the DNA is TGTGCCAGTAGTGTACAGGGGCTTAGAAACATTCAGTACTTC.

This chain links TRBV10-1 with TRBJ2-7; maybe TRBD2 (5 bases). The CDR3 totals 15 residues. Germline V lookup: CDR1 WNHNN, CDR2 SYGVQD (reference sequence). Trimming shortened V by 1 base and J by 6 bases, and 16 bases separated the two germline ends. The CDR3 coding sequence is TGCGCCAGCAGTGAGTTCTCCCGGGGTTCTGGCGAGCAGTACTTC. Its protein is CASSEFSRGSGEQYF.